Below are 26 T cell receptor beta chains sequenced from a single sample in a study of blood T cell repertoires in COVID-19. Here immunoSEQ multiplex PCR was the method, and the copy in TCRdb shows in-frame clones only, minus some. Found here are about 33,000 clones, roughly nine tenths of them singletons; the top ten hold about a tenth. Source material: peripheral blood. The receptors come from a human donor with active COVID-19. The donor label of this sample is uncertain.

This chain uses TRBV29-1 with TRBJ1-4; 8 bases line up with TRBD1. The CDR3 is made up of 14 amino acids. Trimming took 7 bases from V and 5 from J; bases not matched to a gene: 9. CDR1 and CDR2 (germline): SQVTM, ANQGSEA. CDR3 region: CSARQGARNEKLFF. The CDR3 region has the DNA TGCAGCGCCCGCCAGGGGGCGCGCAATGAAAAACTGTTTTTT.

This chain connects TRBV21-1 to TRBJ2-1; the table's D call, TRBD2, was not checked against the DNA. TRBV21-1 is tagged as a pseudogene. The CDR3 totals 14 residues. The DNA for the CDR3 is TGTGCCAGCAGCGGACTCAAAAAGACCAATGAGCAGTTCTTC. Amino acids: CASSGLKKTNEQFF.

The chain employs TRBV15 and TRBJ2-7; possibly TRBD1 for D (6 bases). V was shortened by 0 bases and J by 10 bases, with 22 bases between the two germline ends. This CDR3 has 16 residues. Germline loops: CDR1 LNHNV, CDR2 YYDKDF (reference sequence). The CDR3 reads CATSRDRIGGASGQYF. CDR3 coding DNA: TGTGCCACCAGCAGAGATCGGATTGGGGGCGCGAGTGGACAGTACTTC.

The V gene is TRBV15, the J gene TRBJ2-7, with D possibly matching TRBD1 (6 bases). The CDR3 length is 17 residues. CDR1 is LNHNV and CDR2 is YYDKDF in the germline V gene (reference sequence). Trimming pared 4 bases from V and 7 bases from J, leaving 26 bases between. DNA of the CDR3: TGTGCCACCAGCAAAGAATCCGGAACAAGGGCCCAGGGGGAGCAGTACTTC. This codes for CATSKESGTRAQGEQYF.

The chain is built from TRBV25-1 and TRBJ1-2; D possibly corresponds to TRBD1 (6 bases). The CDR3 runs to 13 residues. CDR1 and CDR2 from the germline V gene are MGHDK and SYGVNS. The V gene lost 3 bases and the J gene lost 5 bases, with 10 bases spanning the gap. CDR3 bases: TGTGCCAGCAGTGAGGTGCAGGGGTATGGCTACACCTTC. It yields the protein CASSEVQGYGYTF.

This chain joins TRBV27 and TRBJ2-7, with D possibly matching TRBD2 (5 bases). CDR1 and CDR2 from the germline V gene are MNHEY and SMNVEV (reference sequence). This CDR3 is built from 14 residues. V lost 3 bases to trimming and J lost 0 bases, with 9 bases between them. The CDR3 loop reads CASSFRRGSYEQYF. The CDR3 coding sequence is TGTGCCAGCAGTTTTCGACGGGGCTCCTACGAGCAGTACTTC.

V is TRBV24-1 and J is TRBJ1-1, with D uncertain. The CDR3 runs to 13 residues. Germline loops: CDR1 KGHDR, CDR2 SFDVKD. V shed 3 bases and J shed 1 base, with 5 bases lying between them. The CDR3 reads CATSDTENTEAFF. In DNA, the CDR3 is TGTGCCACCAGTGATACAGAGAACACTGAAGCTTTCTTT.

J is TRBJ1-1 and V is TRBV2; D is perhaps TRBD1 (6 bases). The ends were cut back, 5 bases at V and 5 bases at J, with 15 bases in the middle. The CDR3 covers 14 residues. Germline CDR1 is SNHLY and CDR2 is FYNNEI. The CDR3 DNA follows: TGTGCCAGCAGTTCCTGGGGACAAAAAACTGAAGCTTTCTTT. This codes for CASSSWGQKTEAFF.

The gene calls are TRBV9 and TRBJ2-1; TRBD2 aligns across 12 bases. With 4 bases clipped from V and 4 bases from J, the junction kept 3 bases outside the gene matches. Germline V gene data show CDR1 as SGDLS and CDR2 as YYNGEE. CDR3 length: 15 residues. The CDR3 reads CASSLTSGGYNEQFF. The CDR3 region has the DNA TGTGCCAGCAGCCTAACTAGCGGGGGGTACAATGAGCAGTTCTTC. Using reference TRBV9 and TRBJ2-1 for the parts outside the CDR3, the full variable domain is DSGVTQTPKHLITATGQRVTLRCSPRSGDLSVYWYQQSLDQGLQFLIQYYNGEERAKGNILERFSAQQFPDLHSELNLSSLELGDSALYFCASSLTSGGYNEQFFGPGTRLTVL.

This clone was counted between two and nine times. V is TRBV9 and J is TRBJ2-7; possible D gene TRBD2, 6 bases. V was clipped by 3 bases and J by 3 bases, with 16 bases between them. Germline assignment: CDR1 SGDLS and CDR2 YYNGEE. This CDR3 spans 15 amino acids. The CDR3 nucleotides are TGTGCCAGCAGCGGCGGGACCCTAGGTGACTACGAGCAGTACTTC. Residues: CASSGGTLGDYEQYF.

Here the CDR3 reads CASSSRDRATEAFF. For the CDR3, the DNA is TGTGCCAGCAGCTCTAGAGACAGGGCCACTGAAGCTTTCTTT. The V and J genes are TRBV7-9 and TRBJ1-1, with TRBD1 identical over 7 bases. Germline lookup yields CDR1 SEHNR and CDR2 FQNEAQ (reference sequence). The ends lost 4 bases at V and 4 bases at J; junction bases unmatched: 6. The CDR3 sequence is 14 residues long.

The J gene is TRBJ2-1, the V gene TRBV29-1, with D tentatively TRBD2 (5 bases). Germline values: CDR1 SQVTM, CDR2 ANQGSEA. V gave up 7 bases and J gave up 0 bases, with 16 bases separating them. This CDR3 is 15 amino acids long. CDR3 sequence: CSARGSESSYNEQFF. The CDR3 region has the DNA TGCAGCGCCCGGGGTTCGGAGAGCTCCTACAATGAGCAGTTCTTC.

This clone was observed a handful of times. The chain is built from TRBV7-8 and TRBJ1-5, with 8 bases fitting TRBD1. The CDR3 has 16 residues. Germline CDR1 is SGHVS and CDR2 is FQNEAQ. V was pared by 0 bases and J by 7 bases, with 8 bases of the junction left unmatched. Here the CDR3 DNA reads TGTGCCAGCAGCTTAGCATGGGGGCAGGGGGCACAGCCCCAGCATTTT. Protein product: CASSLAWGQGAQPQHF.

This rearrangement joins TRBV28 to TRBJ1-4, with TRBD1 matching over 9 bases. J was trimmed by 13 bases and V by 4 bases; bases with no gene match: 16. This CDR3 region has 16 residues. In germline, CDR1 is MDHEN, CDR2 SYDVKM. The CDR3 bases are TGTGCCAGCAGTTGGGGGACAGGGATCCTTAATGAATCACTGTTTTTT. Its protein product is CASSWGTGILNESLFF.

The gene calls are TRBV7-9 and TRBJ1-4; TRBD1 might be the D (5 bases). Trimming left V 5 bases short and J 8 bases short, with 18 bases between. This CDR3 contains 15 residues. Looked up from germline, CDR1 is SEHNR and CDR2 is FQNEAQ (reference sequence). CDR3 nucleotides: TGTGCCAGCAGCCCGTGGGGCAGGGATTGGGAAAAACTGTTTTTT. It codes for CASSPWGRDWEKLFF.

The chain is built from TRBV7-8 and TRBJ1-4; D gene uncertain. The CDR3 totals 13 residues. V gave up 2 bases and J gave up 7 bases, with 8 bases separating them. Germline V gives CDR1 SGHVS, CDR2 FQNEAQ. DNA for the CDR3: TGTGCCAGCAGCTTACAGGTCCGTGAAAAACTGTTTTTT. Amino acids: CASSLQVREKLFF. The variable domain in full, completed from reference TRBV7-8 and TRBJ1-4, reads GAGVSQSPRYKVAKRGQDVALRCDPISGHVSLFWYQQALGQGPEFLTYFQNEAQLDKSGLPSDRFFAERPEGSVSTLKIQRTQQEDSAVYLCASSLQVREKLFFGSGTQLSVL.

This sequence joins TRBV7-2 and TRBJ2-1; 12 bases agree with TRBD1. V shed 5 bases, J shed 0 bases, and the junction held 5 bases outside the gene matches. The CDR3 totals 17 residues. In germline, CDR1 is SGHTA, CDR2 FQGNSA. CDR3 bases: TGTGCCAGCAGCCCCGGGACAGGGGGCGCCTCCTACAATGAGCAGTTCTTC. Translated, it gives CASSPGTGGASYNEQFF.

The chain employs TRBV19 and TRBJ2-2; TRBD2 agrees at 9 bases. Germline lookup yields CDR1 LNHDA and CDR2 SQIVND (reference sequence). J was trimmed by 10 bases and V by 5 bases; bases with no gene match: 11. This CDR3 has 15 residues. The CDR3, as DNA: TGTGCCAGTAGTGTCGGACTAGCGATCGATGAGGAGCTGTTTTTT. Translated, it gives CASSVGLAIDEELFF.

The V call is TRBV6-2 or TRBV6-3, the J call TRBJ2-2; D perhaps matches TRBD1 (5 bases). Germline V lookup: CDR1 MNHEY, CDR2 SVGEGT. The V end was cut by 1 base, the J end by 7 bases, with 13 bases between. This CDR3 has 15 residues. CDR3 DNA sequence: TGTGCCAGCAGTTACTTAGGGGTAGGACGCGGGGAGCTGTTTTTT. It specifies CASSYLGVGRGELFF.

This clone came up once. This chain joins TRBV19 and TRBJ1-1; no firm D call. Trimming stripped 6 bases from V and 0 bases from J, with 8 bases between. There are 13 residues in the CDR3. The V gene's germline CDR1 is LNHDA and CDR2 SQIVND (reference sequence). The CDR3 nucleotides read TGTGCCAGTAGGGAGGGTTTGAACACTGAAGCTTTCTTT. Translation gives CASREGLNTEAFF.

This chain connects TRBV18 to TRBJ2-1, with 7 bases that match TRBD1. V lost 4 bases to trimming and J lost 9 bases; unmatched junction nucleotides: 3. Germline CDR1 and CDR2: KGHSH and LQKENI. The CDR3 spans 12 residues. DNA for the CDR3: TGTGCCAGCTCACAAGGGGGCGGTGAGCAGTTCTTC. Protein product: CASSQGGGEQFF.

The chain is built from TRBV5-1 and TRBJ2-3; TRBD2 aligns across 8 bases. There are 16 residues in the CDR3. Germline trimming cut 1 base from V and 4 bases from J; bases unmatched to any gene: 8. Germline V gives CDR1 SGHRS, CDR2 YFSETQ. CDR3 sequence (DNA): TGCGCCAGCAGCTTGAACGGGAGGGCAAGGGCAGATACGCAGTATTTT. Encoded protein: CASSLNGRARADTQYF.

The CDR3 DNA sequence: TGTGCCAGCAGTTACGGGCAGGATAGCAATCAGCCCCAGCATTTT. This gives the protein CASSYGQDSNQPQHF. The chain is built from TRBV6-6 and TRBJ1-5; D unresolved. Germline CDR1 is MNHNY and CDR2 is SVGAGI (reference sequence). The V end lost 2 bases, the J end lost 0 bases, and 8 bases lay between the germline ends. This CDR3 spans 15 amino acids.

The chain employs TRBV19 and TRBJ2-1; D is possibly TRBD1 (5 bases). The CDR3 extends over 12 amino acids. V was shortened by 0 bases and J by 16 bases, with 13 bases between the two germline ends. The V gene's germline CDR1 is LNHDA and CDR2 SQIVND (reference sequence). CDR3 DNA: TGTGCCAGTAGTATAGACAGGGAATTTTTATTCTTC. This codes for CASSIDREFLFF.

V and J are TRBV10-3 and TRBJ1-2; D gene ambiguous. Germline CDR1 and CDR2: ENHRY and SYGVKD. With 0 bases removed from V and 8 bases from J, the gap between germline ends came to 13 bases. CDR3 size: 14 residues. The CDR3 is CAISESPGDSGYTF. As DNA, the CDR3 is TGTGCCATCAGTGAGTCACCCGGGGATAGCGGCTACACCTTC.

This chain joins TRBV9 and TRBJ2-7; TRBD1 might be the D (6 bases). Germline assignment: CDR1 SGDLS and CDR2 YYNGEE. Trimming stripped 4 bases from V and 0 bases from J, with 11 bases between. This CDR3 comprises 14 residues. CDR3 bases: TGTGCCAGCAGCATCACAGGGACCTCCTACGAGCAGTACTTC. This sequence encodes CASSITGTSYEQYF.